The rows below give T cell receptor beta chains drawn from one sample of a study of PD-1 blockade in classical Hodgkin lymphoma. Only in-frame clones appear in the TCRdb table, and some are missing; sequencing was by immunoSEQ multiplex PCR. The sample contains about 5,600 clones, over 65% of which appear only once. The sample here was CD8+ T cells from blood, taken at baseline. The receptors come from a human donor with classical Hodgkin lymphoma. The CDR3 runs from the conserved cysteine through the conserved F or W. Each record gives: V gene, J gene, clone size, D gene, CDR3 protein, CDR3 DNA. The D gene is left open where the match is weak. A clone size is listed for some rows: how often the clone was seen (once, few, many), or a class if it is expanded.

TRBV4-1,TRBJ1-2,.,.,CASSQDLGQGIYGYTF,TGCGCCAGCAGCCAAGATCTCGGGCAGGGAATCTATGGCTACACCTTC
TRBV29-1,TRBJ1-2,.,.,CSVGGDTSNYGYTF,TGCAGCGTTGGCGGGGACACTTCTAACTATGGCTACACCTTC
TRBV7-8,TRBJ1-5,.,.,CASSLARFAVAISPQHF,TGTGCCAGCAGCTTAGCGCGGTTCGCAGTAGCAATCAGCCCCCAGCATTTT
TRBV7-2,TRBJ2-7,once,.,CASSYSTGGSSYEQYF,TGTGCCAGCAGCTACTCGACAGGCGGAAGCTCCTACGAGCAGTACTTC
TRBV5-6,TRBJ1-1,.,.,CASGPGGGRAFF,TGTGCCAGCGGTCCCGGGGGAGGGAGAGCTTTCTTT
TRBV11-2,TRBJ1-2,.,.,CASSLDSAGRGYGYTF,TGTGCCAGCAGCTTAGATAGTGCGGGACGGGGCTATGGCTACACCTTC
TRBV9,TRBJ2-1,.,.,CASSVDGVGRYNEQFF,TGTGCCAGCAGCGTAGATGGTGTCGGTCGGTACAATGAGCAGTTCTTC
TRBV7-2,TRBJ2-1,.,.,CASSFQYNEQFF,TGTGCCAGCAGCTTCCAGTACAATGAGCAGTTCTTC
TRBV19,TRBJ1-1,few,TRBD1,CASKVGRGFTEAFF,TGTGCCAGTAAGGTAGGCAGGGGGTTCACTGAAGCTTTCTTT
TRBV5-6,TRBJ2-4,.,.,CASSSRTEKNIQYF,TGTGCCAGCAGTTCTAGGACAGAAAAAAACATTCAGTACTTC
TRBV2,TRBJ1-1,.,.,CASPNGGKAFF,TGTGCCAGCCCCAACGGGGGGAAAGCTTTCTTT
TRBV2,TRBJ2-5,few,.,CATVGGLLTAGETQYF,TGTGCCACCGTCGGAGGACTTCTGACCGCGGGAGAGACCCAGTACTTC
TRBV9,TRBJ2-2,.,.,CASSPDTNTGELFF,TGTGCCAGCAGCCCGGACACGAACACCGGGGAGCTGTTTTTT
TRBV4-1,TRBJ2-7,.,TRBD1,CASSLSRDRGQEQYF,TGCGCCAGCAGCCTGAGCCGGGACAGGGGGCAAGAGCAGTACTTC
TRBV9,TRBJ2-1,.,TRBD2,CASSVNTRGGTYNEQFF,TGTGCCAGCAGCGTCAATACACGCGGGGGGACCTACAATGAGCAGTTCTTC
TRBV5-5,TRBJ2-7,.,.,CASSLVGGVSGEQYF,TGTGCCAGCAGCTTGGTAGGCGGGGTTTCGGGGGAGCAGTACTTC
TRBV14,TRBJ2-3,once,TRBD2,CASSPGLHLGRLQYF,TGTGCCAGCAGCCCGGGACTACATTTGGGCAGATTGCAGTATTTT
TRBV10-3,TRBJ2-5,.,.,CAISDSTGILQETQYF,TGTGCCATCAGTGACTCGACAGGAATCCTCCAAGAGACCCAGTACTTC
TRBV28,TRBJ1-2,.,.,CASTGGHFGYGYTF,TGTGCCAGCACCGGAGGACATTTCGGCTATGGCTACACCTTC
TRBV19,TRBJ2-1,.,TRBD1,CASSVGGTGGGYEQFF,TGTGCCAGTAGTGTAGGAGGGACAGGGGGCGGGTATGAGCAGTTCTTC
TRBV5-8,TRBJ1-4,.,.,CASSLGSSGATTNEKLFF,TGTGCCAGCAGCTTAGGGTCATCGGGAGCTACAACTAATGAAAAACTGTTTTTT
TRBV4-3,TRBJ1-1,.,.,CASSIDSHTEAFF,TGCGCCAGCAGCATAGACAGTCACACTGAAGCTTTCTTT
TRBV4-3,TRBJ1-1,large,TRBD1,CASSQRTGREAFF,TGCGCCAGCAGCCAGAGGACAGGGAGGGAAGCTTTCTTT
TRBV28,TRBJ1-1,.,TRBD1,CASSLVGDSTEAFF,TGTGCCAGCAGTTTAGTTGGGGACAGCACTGAAGCTTTCTTT
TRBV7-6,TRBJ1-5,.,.,CASSPGMDQPQHF,TGTGCCAGCAGCCCCGGTATGGATCAGCCCCAGCATTTT
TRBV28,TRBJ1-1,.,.,CATARGNTEAFF,TGTGCCACGGCCCGGGGGAACACTGAAGCTTTCTTT